Below are 21 T cell receptor beta chains sequenced from a single sample in a study of monozygotic twins with inflammatory bowel disease. TCRdb reanalyzed the 5' RACE reads, giving one entry per CDR3 protein sequence and no DNA. The table for this sample gives under 200,000 distinct CDR3 sequences. The source material was blood. The source of these receptors is a human donor with ulcerative colitis or Crohn's disease, or a healthy co-twin of an affected twin (not recorded which).

The CDR3 protein is CASSQGAGGRNQPQHF. This chain links TRBV4-1 with TRBJ1-5; with no DNA, the TCRdb D assignment of TRBD1 cannot be verified. Germline CDR1 MGHRA, CDR2 YSYEKL. The CDR3 runs to 16 residues.

The chain recombines TRBV7-2 with TRBJ2-4; the TCRdb D gene call, TRBD1, has no DNA to confirm it. In germline, CDR1 is SGHTA, CDR2 FQGNSA. The CDR3 runs to 15 residues. The CDR3: CASSLMTGSKNIQYF.

This chain links TRBV4-3 with TRBJ2-4; TCRdb selects TRBD1, and the lack of DNA leaves this call unchecked. Germline V CDR1 and CDR2: LGHNA, YSLEER. CDR3 length: 15 amino acids. The CDR3 sequence is CASSQSDRLKNIQYF.

The genes are TRBV12-3 or TRBV12-4 and TRBJ2-1; TCRdb calls TRBD2, which cannot be checked without DNA. The length of the CDR3 is 16 residues. The chain's CDR3 is CASSFRAEHSYNEQFF.

The chain is built from TRBV29-1 and TRBJ2-1; TCRdb calls TRBD1, which cannot be checked without DNA. Germline V CDR1 and CDR2: SQVTM, ANQGSEA. The length of the CDR3 is 14 residues. The CDR3 loop is CSVARDNSYNEQFF.

V is TRBV18 and J is TRBJ2-2; as DNA is missing, the TRBD1 call by TCRdb cannot be tested. The CDR3 length is 15 residues. The germline V gene encodes CDR1 KGHSH and CDR2 LQKENI. The CDR3 sequence is CASSPSQNGIGELFF.

V and J are TRBV7-9 and TRBJ2-2; TCRdb reports TRBD1, a call that lacks DNA to check it against. This CDR3 comprises 15 residues. Germline V gives CDR1 SEHNR, CDR2 FQNEAQ (reference sequence). CDR3 in amino acids: CASSLRTGNTGELFF.

J is TRBJ2-7 and V is TRBV5-1; TCRdb proposes TRBD2, but this gene call is untestable without DNA. CDR3 size: 17 residues. Germline V CDR1 and CDR2: SGHRS, YFSETQ. Here the CDR3 reads CASSPEGSDPSLDEQYF.

V usage is TRBV12-3 or TRBV12-4 and J usage is TRBJ1-4. The CDR3 loop spans 15 amino acids. The CDR3 protein is CASRKTFATNEKLFF.

The V call is TRBV5-1, the J call TRBJ2-5; TCRdb returns TRBD1, unconfirmable since there is no DNA. Germline CDR1 reads SGHRS; CDR2 reads YFSETQ. CDR3 size: 15 residues. The CDR3 spells CASGERAAPSETQYF.

This chain joins TRBV5-1 and TRBJ2-3; the TCRdb call, TRBD2, lacks DNA for checking. The CDR3 contains 17 residues. Germline V gives CDR1 SGHRS, CDR2 YFSETQ. CDR3 residues: CASSLELGASGTDTQYF.

The V call is TRBV28, the J call TRBJ2-7; TCRdb's assignment of TRBD1 cannot be checked, as there is no DNA. Per germline, CDR1 MDHEN and CDR2 SYDVKM. The CDR3 runs 13 residues. The CDR3 region is CAIRPGPSYEQYF.

This chain joins TRBV7-2 and TRBJ2-5; TCRdb reports TRBD1, a call that lacks DNA to check it against. The CDR3 sequence is 17 residues long. Germline assignment: CDR1 SGHTA and CDR2 FQGNSA. CDR3 in amino acids: CASSLSSGVGASETQYF.

This chain links TRBV27 with TRBJ1-1. Germline V gives CDR1 MNHEY, CDR2 SMNVEV (reference sequence). The CDR3 extends over 13 amino acids. Here the CDR3 reads CASSFYFADGAFF.

This chain connects TRBV30 to TRBJ2-7. The CDR3 loop spans 12 amino acids. Looked up from germline, CDR1 is GTSNPN and CDR2 is SVGIG (reference sequence). The CDR3 reads CAWSDNSYEQYF.

The chain recombines TRBV6-5 with TRBJ2-2. The CDR3 spans 11 residues. The germline V gene has CDR1 MNHEY and CDR2 SVGAGI. CDR3 sequence: CASSYVGELFF.

This chain connects TRBV5-5 to TRBJ2-5; TCRdb designates TRBD2, a call that cannot be tested without DNA. Germline CDR1 reads SGHKS; CDR2 reads YYEKEE (reference sequence). CDR3 length equals 14 residues. CDR3 protein: CASSLGRFQETQYF. The full variable domain, in which reference TRBV5-5 and TRBJ2-5 provide the parts outside the CDR3, is DAGVTQSPTHLIKTRGQQVTLRCSPISGHKSVSWYQQVLGQGPQFIFQYYEKEERGRGNFPDRFSARQFPNYSSELNVNALLLGDSALYLCASSLGRFQETQYFGPGTRLLVL.

V usage is TRBV14 and J usage is TRBJ2-7; TCRdb selects TRBD2, and the lack of DNA leaves this call unchecked. Per the germline V gene, CDR1 is SGHDN and CDR2 is FVKESK. The CDR3 is 15 amino acids. The CDR3 loop reads CASSQAGLAGYEQYF.

This chain joins TRBV28 and TRBJ1-1. Germline CDR1 and CDR2: MDHEN and SYDVKM. This CDR3 has 13 amino acids. The CDR3 region is CASTTARGVKDFF.

This sequence joins TRBV7-2 and TRBJ1-5; TCRdb returns TRBD1, unconfirmable since there is no DNA. Germline CDR1 and CDR2: SGHTA and FQGNSA. The CDR3 has 17 amino acids. The CDR3 loop reads CASSLAWDRAGRRPQHF.

The chain recombines TRBV10-3 with TRBJ1-2; TCRdb reports TRBD1, a call that lacks DNA to check it against. Germline CDR1 reads ENHRY; CDR2 reads SYGVKD. The CDR3 has 11 residues. The CDR3 is CAISGQYSYTF.